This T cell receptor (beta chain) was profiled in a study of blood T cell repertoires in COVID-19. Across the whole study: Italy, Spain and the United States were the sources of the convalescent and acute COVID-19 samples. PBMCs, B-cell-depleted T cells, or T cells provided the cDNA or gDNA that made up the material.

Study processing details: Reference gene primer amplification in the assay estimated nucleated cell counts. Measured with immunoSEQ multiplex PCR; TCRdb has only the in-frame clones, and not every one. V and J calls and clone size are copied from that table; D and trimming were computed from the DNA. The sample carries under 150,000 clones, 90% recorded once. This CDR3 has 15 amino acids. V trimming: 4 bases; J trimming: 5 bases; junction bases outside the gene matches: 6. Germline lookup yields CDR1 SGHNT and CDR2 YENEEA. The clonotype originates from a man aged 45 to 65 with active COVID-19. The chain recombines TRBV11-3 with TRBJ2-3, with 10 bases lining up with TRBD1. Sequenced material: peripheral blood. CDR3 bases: TGTGCCAGCAGCTACTCGGGACAGGGGTTAGATACGCAGTATTTT. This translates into CASSYSGQGLDTQYF.